The 18 T cell receptor beta chains presented below share a single source sample, sequenced in a study of glioma-infiltrating T cells. TCR alpha and beta CDR3 regions were amplified from RNA using iRepertoire nested multiplex PCR. TCRdb passed the multiplex PCR reads through MiXCR, listing each CDR3 protein once. The sample has fewer than 110,000 distinct CDR3 sequences; about 30% are singletons. Sequencing used glioma tissue, nonneoplastic brain tissue, or PBMCs (not recorded which). These receptors all come from a human donor with low-grade glioma or glioblastoma, undergoing nonglioma brain surgery, or in good health (not recorded which).

This clonotype was recorded at least ten times. V gene TRBV6-1 combines with J gene TRBJ1-3; tentative D call: TRBD1 (6 bases). Germline V gives CDR1 MNHNS, CDR2 SASEGT. Between the trimmed V and J ends, which lost 6 bases and 0 bases, there was a span of 12 bases. CDR3 length: 15 residues. The DNA of the CDR3 is TGTGCCAGCAGCAACTTGGACAGCTCTGGAAACACCATATATTTT. It is translated as CASSNLDSSGNTIYF.

This clonotype was picked up many times. J is TRBJ1-1 and V is TRBV6-6, with D hard to call. The germline V gene encodes CDR1 MNHNY and CDR2 SVGAGI (reference sequence). This CDR3 is built from 11 residues. V was shortened by 2 bases and J by 11 bases, with 9 bases between the two germline ends. CDR3 amino acids: CASSYGQRAFF. The CDR3 DNA is TGTGCCAGCAGTTACGGCCAGAGGGCTTTCTTT.

To note about this clonotype: One end of the junction is discordant with germline, which a read error may explain. V and J are TRBV7-2 and TRBJ2-5, with 7 bases aligning to TRBD1. CDR3 length: 12 residues. Looked up from germline, CDR1 is SGHTA and CDR2 is FQGNSA. The DNA of the CDR3 is TGTGCCAGCAGCCCCCGCCAGGGGGTCCTATGCTTC. Translated: CASSPRQGVLCF.

This clonotype has a count of ten or more. The chain links TRBV27 to TRBJ1-1, with D tentatively TRBD1 (5 bases). The CDR3 is 15 amino acids. CDR1 is MNHEY, CDR2 SMNVEV, per germline (reference sequence). Between the trimmed V and J ends, which lost 3 bases and 7 bases, there was a span of 18 bases. The chain's CDR3 is CASSFGAGSRIEAFF. DNA for the CDR3: TGTGCCAGCAGTTTCGGGGCGGGAAGTCGGATTGAAGCTTTCTTT.

Worth noting for this clonotype: One base away lies a much larger clone, so this may be a sequencing read error. Without the conserved terminal phenylalanine or tryptophan, this CDR3 likely stems from a read error. The gene calls are TRBV28 and TRBJ2-3, with D possibly matching TRBD1 (5 bases). This CDR3 has 14 amino acids. V was cut by 6 bases and J by 2 bases, with 12 bases left in between. Germline V gene sequence: CDR1 MDHEN, CDR2 SYDVKM. The CDR3, as DNA: TGTGCCAGCAGATCTCGGACATTCACAGATACGCAGTATTAT. Protein: CASRSRTFTDTQYY.

Concerning this clonotype itself: A much larger clone lies one base from this, so it may be a read error. The V and J genes are TRBV20-1 and TRBJ2-1; 12 bases are shared with TRBD1. J gave up 8 bases and V 3 bases, and 5 bases lay outside the gene matches. Germline V gives CDR1 DFQATT, CDR2 SNEGSKA (reference sequence). The CDR3 has 14 amino acids. CDR3 residues: CSASGTGGGYEQFF. CDR3 in DNA: TGCAGTGCTAGTGGGACAGGGGGCGGGTATGAGCAGTTCTTC.

With regard to this clonotype: It may be a read error: a sequence one base away is much more abundant. The J gene is TRBJ2-7, the V gene TRBV4-3; D call uncertain. Germline-derived CDR1 and CDR2 are LGHNA and YSLEER. CDR3 length: 13 residues. V was cut by 0 bases and J by 9 bases, with 12 bases left in between. The CDR3 coding sequence is TGCGCCAGCAGCCAAGAGTGGTTAGGCGGGCAGTACTTC. Translating gives CASSQEWLGGQYF.

On this clonotype itself: A read error may be the cause here, since a much bigger clone is one base away. The V and J genes are TRBV6-1 and TRBJ2-1; D perhaps matches TRBD1 (5 bases). CDR3 length: 14 amino acids. Germline V gives CDR1 MNHNS, CDR2 SASEGT. Trimming took off 6 bases at V and 7 bases at J, with 16 bases between the two ends. CDR3 residues: CASRTERFRNEQFF. Here the CDR3 DNA reads TGTGCCAGCAGGACAGAAAGGTTCAGGAATGAGCAGTTCTTC.

This rearrangement joins TRBV12-5 to TRBJ1-4, with TRBD1 matching over 7 bases. V dropped 5 bases and J dropped 8; count of bases not matched to a gene: 5. There are 13 residues in the CDR3. Germline CDR1 reads LGHNT; CDR2 reads FRNRAP. CDR3 DNA sequence: TGTGCTAGTGGTCCCGGGACAGTCGAAAAACTGTTTTTT. As protein: CASGPGTVEKLFF.

Comments on this clonotype: The germline gene is not matched at one end of the junction; a read error may be the cause. The rearrangement links TRBV7-2 to TRBJ2-7; D perhaps matches TRBD1 (5 bases). CDR1 is SGHTA and CDR2 is FQGNSA in the germline V gene. The CDR3 covers 15 residues. This chain's CDR3 is CASSPLDTNSHEQYF. The CDR3 DNA sequence: TGTGCCAGCAGCCCCTTGGACACGAACTCCCACGAGCAGTACTTC.

Notes on this clonotype: Just one base apart from a much larger clone, this may be a read error. No conserved phenylalanine or tryptophan ends this CDR3, so it is likely a read error. The rearrangement links TRBV6-2 or TRBV6-3 to TRBJ2-6; D gene unclear. The V gene lost 4 bases and the J gene lost 1 base, with 8 bases spanning the gap. CDR3 length equals 15 residues. The germline gives CDR1 MNHEY, CDR2 SVGEGT. CDR3 protein: CASSSDGSGANVLTS. CDR3 nucleotides: TGTGCCAGCAGTTCGGACGGATCTGGGGCCAACGTCCTGACTTCC.

This clonotype was found many times. The J gene is TRBJ1-1, the V gene TRBV6-6; D is undetermined. The V gene's germline CDR1 is MNHNY and CDR2 SVGAGI (reference sequence). This CDR3 contains 15 residues. Trimming took off 1 base at V and 0 bases at J, with 9 bases between the two ends. The CDR3 protein is CASSYYSSLNTEAFF. The CDR3 DNA is TGTGCCAGCAGTTACTACTCGTCCCTGAACACTGAAGCTTTCTTT.

This clonotype was counted ten times or more. V usage is TRBV28 and J usage is TRBJ1-5; possibly TRBD1 for D (6 bases). The CDR3 loop spans 15 amino acids. Germline V gene data show CDR1 as MDHEN and CDR2 as SYDVKM. With 5 bases removed from V and 5 bases from J, the gap between germline ends came to 16 bases. The CDR3: CASSPDRTTDQPQHF. CDR3 bases: TGTGCCAGCAGTCCCGACAGGACAACAGATCAGCCCCAGCATTTT. Full variable domain (outside the CDR3, taken from reference TRBV28 and TRBJ1-5): DVKVTQSSRYLVKRTGEKVFLECVQDMDHENMFWYRQDPGLGLRLIYFSYDVKMKEKGDIPEGYSVSREKKERFSLILESASTNQTSMYLCASSPDRTTDQPQHFGDGTRLSIL.

This clonotype was observed many times. This chain links TRBV6-1 with TRBJ1-5, with TRBD1 as a possible D gene (6 bases). Trimming took 6 bases from V and 3 from J, leaving 9 bases between them. This CDR3 has 13 amino acids. Germline CDR1 and CDR2: MNHNS and SASEGT. The CDR3 coding sequence is TGTGCCAGCAGGGACAGCACCAATCAGCCCCAGCATTTT. Its protein is CASRDSTNQPQHF.

This clonotype occurred many times. The V and J genes are TRBV28 and TRBJ1-5; D is unresolved. The CDR3 runs 12 residues. The V gene's germline CDR1 is MDHEN and CDR2 SYDVKM. Trimming removed 6 bases from V and 4 bases from J, with 7 bases in between. CDR3 loop: CASRLGNQPQHF. For the CDR3, the DNA is TGTGCCAGCAGATTGGGAAATCAGCCCCAGCATTTT.

About this clonotype: This may be a read error, as it is one base from a much larger clone. The chain combines TRBV4-2 with TRBJ1-6; D remains unclear. The CDR3 is 13 amino acids. Per the germline V gene, CDR1 is LGHNA and CDR2 is YNFKEQ. The DNA for the CDR3 is TGTGCCAGCATCCAAGCTGAGGTTTCACCCCTCCACTTT. This encodes CASIQAEVSPLHF.

With regard to this clonotype: Sequence at one end of the junction differs from germline and may be a read error. The chain links TRBV18 to TRBJ2-5; 8 nucleotides match TRBD2. CDR3 length: 15 amino acids. The germline CDR1 and CDR2 sequences are KGHSH and LQKENI. The CDR3: CASSRRAGAQEAQYF. Written as DNA, the CDR3 is TGTGCCAGCTCAAGACGAGCGGGGGCCCAAGAGGCCCAGTACTTC. Combining the CDR3 with reference TRBV18 and TRBJ2-5 gives the whole variable domain NAGVMQNPRHLVRRRGQEARLRCSPMKGHSHVYWYRQLPEEGLKFMVYLQKENIIDESGMPKERFSAEFPKEGPSILRIQQVVRGDSAAYFCASSRRAGAQEAQYFGPGTRLLVL.

This clonotype occurred many times. The genes are TRBV2 and TRBJ2-6; possible D gene TRBD1, 6 bases. Trimming cost V 6 bases and J 6 bases, with 15 bases left between them. This CDR3 spans 15 amino acids. Germline lookup yields CDR1 SNHLY and CDR2 FYNNEI. CDR3 coding DNA: TGTGCCAGCAGGAAAAACAGGGATCCGGCCAACGTCCTGACTTTC. Amino acids: CASRKNRDPANVLTF.